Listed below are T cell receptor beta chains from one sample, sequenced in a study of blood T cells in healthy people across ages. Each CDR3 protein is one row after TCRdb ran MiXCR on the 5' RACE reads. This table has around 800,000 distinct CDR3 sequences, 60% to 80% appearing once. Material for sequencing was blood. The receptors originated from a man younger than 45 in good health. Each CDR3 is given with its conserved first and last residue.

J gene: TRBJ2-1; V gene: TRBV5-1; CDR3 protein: CASSLASRRQVEQFF
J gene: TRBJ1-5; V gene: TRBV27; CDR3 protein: CASSVHSNQPQHF
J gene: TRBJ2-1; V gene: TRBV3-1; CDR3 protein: CASSQEGVAGASYNEQFF
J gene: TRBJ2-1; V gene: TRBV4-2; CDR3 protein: CASSQPTGIYNEQFF
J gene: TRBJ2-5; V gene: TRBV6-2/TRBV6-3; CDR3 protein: CASSYVDTPYQETQYF
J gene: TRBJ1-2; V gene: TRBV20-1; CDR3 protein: CSATATLGGYTF
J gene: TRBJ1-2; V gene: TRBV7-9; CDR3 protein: CASTQSGQSNYGYTF
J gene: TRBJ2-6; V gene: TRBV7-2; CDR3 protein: CARPRYPVDRVSGANVLTF
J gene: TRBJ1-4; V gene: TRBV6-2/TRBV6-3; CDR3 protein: CASKTITNEKLFF
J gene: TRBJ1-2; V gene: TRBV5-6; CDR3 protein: CASSIGQVRGYGYTF
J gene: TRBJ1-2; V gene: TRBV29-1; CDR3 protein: CSVAGQSYGYTF
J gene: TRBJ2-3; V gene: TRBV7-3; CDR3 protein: CASSVEYTDTQYF
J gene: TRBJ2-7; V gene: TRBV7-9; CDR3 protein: CASSPKVAGSYEQYF
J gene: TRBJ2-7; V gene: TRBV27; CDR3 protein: CASSVASTYEQYF
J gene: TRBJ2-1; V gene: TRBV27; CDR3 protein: CASKVASYNEQFF
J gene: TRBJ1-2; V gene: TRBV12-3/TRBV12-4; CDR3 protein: CASALDGQYGYTF
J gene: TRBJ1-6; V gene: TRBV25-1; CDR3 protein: CASSEYRTGYNSPLHF
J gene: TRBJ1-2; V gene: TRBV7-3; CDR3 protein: CASSFSSGTVYGYTF
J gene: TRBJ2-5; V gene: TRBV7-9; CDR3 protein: CASSLDREYETQYF
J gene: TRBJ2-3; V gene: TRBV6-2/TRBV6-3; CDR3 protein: CASRAEPGNHDTDTQYF
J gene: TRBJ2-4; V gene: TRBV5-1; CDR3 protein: CASSKTGGLEEQYF
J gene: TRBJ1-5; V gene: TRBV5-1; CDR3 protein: CASSPDRFDQPQHF
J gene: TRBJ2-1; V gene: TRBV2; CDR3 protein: CARGESSYNEQFF
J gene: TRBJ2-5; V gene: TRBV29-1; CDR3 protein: CSGVKSQETQYF
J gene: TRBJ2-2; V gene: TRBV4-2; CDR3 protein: CASSGRIEGELFF
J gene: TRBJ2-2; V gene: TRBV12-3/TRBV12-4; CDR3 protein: CASIRGSGGAGTGELFF
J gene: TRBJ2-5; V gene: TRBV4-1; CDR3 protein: CASSQDRVRGRETQYF
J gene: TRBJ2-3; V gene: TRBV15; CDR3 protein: CATSSPSGDTQYF
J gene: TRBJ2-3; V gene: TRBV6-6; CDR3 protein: CASKSGTGYTDTQYF
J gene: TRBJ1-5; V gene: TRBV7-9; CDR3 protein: CASSSDGYNQPQHF
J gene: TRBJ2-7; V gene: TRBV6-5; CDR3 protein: CASSYLREQYF
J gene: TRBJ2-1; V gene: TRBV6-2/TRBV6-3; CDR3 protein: CASRLSGGPAVYNEQFF
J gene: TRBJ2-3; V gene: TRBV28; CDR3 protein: CASGTLTDTQYF